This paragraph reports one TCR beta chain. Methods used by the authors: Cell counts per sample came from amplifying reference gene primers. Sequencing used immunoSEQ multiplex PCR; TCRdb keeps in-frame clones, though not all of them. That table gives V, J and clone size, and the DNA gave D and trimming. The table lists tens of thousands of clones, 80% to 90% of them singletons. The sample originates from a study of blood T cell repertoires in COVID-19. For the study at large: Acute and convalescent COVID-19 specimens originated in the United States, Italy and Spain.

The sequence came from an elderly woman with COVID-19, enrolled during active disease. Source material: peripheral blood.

As DNA, the CDR3 is TGCGCCAGCAGCGCCAGTTCGAACACTGAAGCTTTCTTT. Its translation is CASSASSNTEAFF. The chain recombines TRBV5-1 with TRBJ1-1; D is uncertain. The germline V gene has CDR1 SGHRS and CDR2 YFSETQ. CDR3 length: 13 residues. V was clipped by 4 bases and J by 1 base, with 8 bases between them.